This T cell receptor (beta chain) was recorded in a study of T cell responses to AZD1222 COVID-19 vaccine. The CDR3 covers 15 residues. After removal of 0 bases from V and 3 bases from J, the junction contained 0 bases not matched to a gene. CDR1 is KGHSH, CDR2 LQKENI, per germline. The data were produced by immunoSEQ multiplex PCR, yet TCRdb's version contains in-frame clones alone and is incomplete. In the table there are about 60,000 clones, 70% to 90% of which are singletons. Points on this clone: Other nucleotide sequences from this sample produce the same CDR3.

The receptor's source is an adult who received the AZD1222 COVID-19 vaccine. The chain links TRBV18 to TRBJ2-3; TRBD2 aligns across 10 bases. Sequenced material: peripheral blood, taken 28 days after the second AZD1222 dose. CDR3 in DNA: TGTGCCAGCTCACCACCGGGACTAGCGACAGATACGCAGTATTTT. Protein sequence: CASSPPGLATDTQYF.